The source of this T cell receptor beta chain is a study of technical replicates of blood from several donors listed by TCRdb under 2017. As regards this clone: Its antigen target is currently unknown. Nothing much larger sits one base from this clone, and base qualities are not available.

CDR1 and CDR2 (SEHNR, FQNEAQ) derive from the germline V gene (reference sequence). Including the terminal cysteine and phenylalanine, the CDR3 comprises 16 residues. The retained sequence is limited to the CDR3, 48 bases, with the frame set at the first base. Library generation was performed with the immunoSEQ multiplex PCR assay. Held by TCRdb, this immuneACCESS table contains in-frame sequences only and omits some clones. Under half of the omission traces to an unresolved V gene where checked; the cause of the rest is unknown. This sample is represented by tens of thousands of clones; 85% to 95% of them were singletons. In total, the top ten clones hold roughly 4% of the sample.

The sequence was obtained from a human donor in good health. Some clones in this sample may be carry-over from other donors' samples. Sequencing was done on a sample of PBMCs. The chain is made from TRBV7-9 and TRBJ1-4; 8 central nucleotides agree with TRBD1. The J call may be in error: the DNA end matches TRBJ2-2 better. The CDR3 loop reads CASSYTGGDNEGELFF. The DNA reads as follows: TGTGCCAGCAGCTACACAGGGGGAGATAATGAAGGGGAGCTGTTTTTT.